This section outlines one T cell receptor beta chain sequence together with its context. This sample is part of a study of cytomegalovirus exposure and HLA in healthy donors. Per the germline V gene, CDR1 is SNHLY and CDR2 is FYNNEI. With 5 bases removed from V and 9 bases from J, the gap between germline ends came to 14 bases. This CDR3 contains 14 residues. Assay: immunoSEQ multiplex PCR; the TCRdb copy retains only in-frame clones and omits some. The table lists around 140,000 clones, roughly 90% of them singletons. V is TRBV2 and J is TRBJ1-6; maybe TRBD1 (6 bases). Specimen: PBMCs. This receptor was identified in a man aged 18 to 30 in good health and CMV-seropositive. Here the CDR3 DNA reads TGTGCCAGCAGTACACAGGGTGGAACTTCACCCCTCCACTTT. This translates into CASSTQGGTSPLHF.